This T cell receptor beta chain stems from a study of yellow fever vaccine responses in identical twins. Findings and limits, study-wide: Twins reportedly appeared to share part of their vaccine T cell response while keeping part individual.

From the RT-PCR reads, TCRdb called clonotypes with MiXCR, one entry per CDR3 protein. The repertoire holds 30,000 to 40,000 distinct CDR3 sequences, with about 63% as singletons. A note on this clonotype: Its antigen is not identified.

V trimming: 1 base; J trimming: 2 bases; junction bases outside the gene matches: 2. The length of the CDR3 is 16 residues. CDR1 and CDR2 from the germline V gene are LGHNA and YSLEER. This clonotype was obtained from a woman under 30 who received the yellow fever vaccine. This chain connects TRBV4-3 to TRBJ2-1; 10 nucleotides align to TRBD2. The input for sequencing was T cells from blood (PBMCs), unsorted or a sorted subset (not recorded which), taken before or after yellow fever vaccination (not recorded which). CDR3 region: CASSQVGTSAYNEQFF. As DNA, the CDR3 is TGCGCCAGCAGCCAAGTCGGGACTAGCGCCTACAATGAGCAGTTCTTC.